The 20 T cell receptor beta chains given below trace back to one sample, sequenced in a study of cytomegalovirus exposure and HLA in healthy donors. Vbeta (60) and Jbeta (13) primers were used in the PCR. Generated by immunoSEQ multiplex PCR, the TCRdb table keeps only in-frame clones and is missing some. The sample records approximately 81,000 clones, around 70% being singletons. The sequenced sample consisted of PBMCs. The receptors stem from a man in his forties in good health and CMV-seropositive.

This clone was detected only once. The chain uses TRBV11-3 and TRBJ1-4; perhaps TRBD1 as D (6 bases). CDR3 length equals 15 residues. CDR1 and CDR2 from the germline V gene are SGHNT and YENEEA. V was cut by 10 bases and J by 2 bases, with 17 bases left in between. CDR3 loop: CATLRQASTNEKLFF. The CDR3 coding sequence is TGTGCCACCCTAAGACAGGCTTCGACTAATGAAAAACTGTTTTTT. The variable domain in full, completed from reference TRBV11-3 and TRBJ1-4, reads EAGVVQSPRYKIIEKKQPVAFWCNPISGHNTLYWYLQNLGQGPELLIRYENEEAVDDSQLPKDRFSAERLKGVDSTLKIQPAELGDSAVYLCATLRQASTNEKLFFGSGTQLSVL.

J is TRBJ2-1 and V is TRBV27; 7 nucleotides align to TRBD1. This CDR3 contains 13 residues. The germline V gene encodes CDR1 MNHEY and CDR2 SMNVEV (reference sequence). V was clipped by 5 bases and J by 7 bases; unmatched bases: 5. For the CDR3, the DNA is TGTGCCAGCAGTAACAGGGGACCAAATGAGCAGTTCTTC. It translates to CASSNRGPNEQFF.

The chain combines TRBV27 with TRBJ2-1; 9 bases agree with TRBD2. This CDR3 is 14 amino acids long. The V and J ends lost 7 bases and 6 bases, in that order; junction bases with no gene match: 7. CDR1 MNHEY and CDR2 SMNVEV come from the germline V gene (reference sequence). CDR3 protein: CASTWTSAVNEQFF. In DNA, the CDR3 is TGTGCCAGCACTTGGACTAGCGCGGTCAATGAGCAGTTCTTC.

CDR3 in amino acids: CASSLSGSGANVLTF. CDR3 DNA: TGTGCCAGCAGCTTATCGGGATCCGGGGCCAACGTCCTGACTTTC. The chain is built from TRBV7-8 and TRBJ2-6, with a possible D match to TRBD2 (5 bases). Trimming took off 2 bases at V and 4 bases at J, with 9 bases between the two ends. Germline V gives CDR1 SGHVS, CDR2 FQNEAQ. The CDR3 totals 15 residues. Full variable domain (remainder filled in from reference TRBV7-8 and TRBJ2-6): GAGVSQSPRYKVAKRGQDVALRCDPISGHVSLFWYQQALGQGPEFLTYFQNEAQLDKSGLPSDRFFAERPEGSVSTLKIQRTQQEDSAVYLCASSLSGSGANVLTFGAGSRLTVL.

This clone was seen a few times. The chain links TRBV4-2 to TRBJ2-5; possible D gene TRBD1, 6 bases. Trimming took off 0 bases at V and 4 bases at J, with 12 bases between the two ends. CDR3 size: 15 residues. CDR1 is LGHNA, CDR2 YNFKEQ, per germline. In nucleotides, the CDR3 is TGTGCCAGCAGCCAAGATCAAAGGGGGTCAGAGACCCAGTACTTC. Protein product: CASSQDQRGSETQYF.

The J gene is TRBJ2-3, the V gene TRBV11-2; D is perhaps TRBD2 (7 bases). The CDR3 is made up of 15 amino acids. The germline gives CDR1 SGHAT, CDR2 FQNNGV. V was clipped by 4 bases and J by 6 bases, with 17 bases between them. In DNA form, the CDR3 reads TGTGCCAGCAGCTCCACCGGGGGGCCGGGGGATACGCAGTATTTT. The encoded protein is CASSSTGGPGDTQYF.

The chain is built from TRBV6-1 and TRBJ2-2, with 7 bases that match TRBD2. This CDR3 comprises 14 residues. Germline V gene sequence: CDR1 MNHNS, CDR2 SASEGT. The trim removed 7 bases at V and 5 bases at J, leaving 7 bases unmatched. Written as DNA, the CDR3 is TGTGCCAGCATTCCGGTCGGGAGGACCGGGGAGCTGTTTTTT. Translated, it gives CASIPVGRTGELFF.

This chain connects TRBV11-2 to TRBJ1-2, with D hard to call. The CDR3 sequence is 13 residues long. V was trimmed by 5 bases and J by 8 bases, leaving 15 bases between them. CDR1 is SGHAT and CDR2 is FQNNGV in the germline V gene. CDR3 region: CASSPGGQLGYTF. The CDR3 bases are TGTGCCAGCAGCCCGGGAGGGCAGTTGGGCTACACCTTC. The full variable domain, with the rest looked up from reference TRBV11-2 and TRBJ1-2, is EAGVAQSPRYKIIEKRQSVAFWCNPISGHATLYWYQQILGQGPKLLIQFQNNGVVDDSQLPKDRFSAERLKGVDSTLKIQPAKLEDSAVYLCASSPGGQLGYTFGSGTRLTVV.

The V call is TRBV7-2, the J call TRBJ2-5; 13 bases line up with TRBD2. Looked up from germline, CDR1 is SGHTA and CDR2 is FQGNSA. The length of the CDR3 is 16 residues. Trimming cost V 4 bases and J 2 bases; bases outside gene matches: 4. CDR3 protein: CASSYPGLAGQETQYF. CDR3 nucleotide sequence: TGTGCCAGCAGCTATCCGGGACTAGCGGGGCAAGAGACCCAGTACTTC.

The rearrangement joins TRBV4-1 to TRBJ2-1, with D possibly being TRBD1 (6 bases). V was cut by 0 bases and J by 9 bases, with 18 bases left in between. This CDR3 is built from 16 residues. Germline values: CDR1 MGHRA, CDR2 YSYEKL. CDR3 loop: CASSQDPGRMDSEQFF. The CDR3, as DNA: TGCGCCAGCAGCCAAGATCCAGGTAGGATGGACAGTGAGCAGTTCTTC.

The chain is built from TRBV6-1 and TRBJ1-2; no definite D call. This CDR3 has 18 amino acids. Trimming took 1 base from V and 1 from J, leaving 19 bases between them. Germline-derived CDR1 and CDR2 are MNHNS and SASEGT. The CDR3 DNA is TGTGCCAGCAGTGAAGGGAGTAAGTCTGGCCGATTTAACTATGGCTACACCTTC. Translation: CASSEGSKSGRFNYGYTF.

This clone was seen a single time. The chain joins TRBV5-4 to TRBJ1-3; 9 positions match TRBD1. This CDR3 spans 13 amino acids. V shed 4 bases, J shed 10 bases, and the junction held 6 bases outside the gene matches. Germline V gene data show CDR1 as SGHNT and CDR2 as YYREEE (reference sequence). The CDR3 loop is CASSPWTGDTIYF. CDR3 sequence (DNA): TGTGCCAGCAGCCCTTGGACAGGGGATACCATATATTTT.

This clone was seen a few times. CDR3 nucleotide sequence: TGTGCCAGCAGCTTAGTTGCTAGCTCGGGGACCCAGTACTTC. Translating gives CASSLVASSGTQYF. This sequence joins TRBV11-3 and TRBJ2-5; D may be TRBD2 (5 bases). With 1 base removed from V and 7 bases from J, the gap between germline ends came to 13 bases. The germline V gene encodes CDR1 SGHNT and CDR2 YENEEA. The CDR3 contains 14 residues.

This clone was detected a few times. The J gene is TRBJ2-1, the V gene TRBV5-1; 9 nucleotides agree with TRBD2. Trimming removed 7 bases from V and 4 bases from J; junction bases left unmatched: 6. Germline loops: CDR1 SGHRS, CDR2 YFSETQ. This CDR3 has 14 residues. The CDR3, as DNA: TGCGCCAGCGTAGCGGGAGACTGGTACAATGAGCAGTTCTTC. Residues: CASVAGDWYNEQFF.

V is TRBV28 and J is TRBJ1-2; D unclear. Trimming pared 3 bases from V and 3 bases from J, leaving 5 bases between. The CDR3 is 12 residues long. Germline-derived CDR1 and CDR2 are MDHEN and SYDVKM. CDR3 sequence (DNA): TGTGCCAGCAGTTTTTCAGACTATGGCTACACCTTC. It translates to CASSFSDYGYTF.

The genes are TRBV7-2 and TRBJ2-2; 10 bases align to TRBD2. The CDR3 is 17 residues long. CDR1 is SGHTA, CDR2 FQGNSA, per germline. Trimming took 4 bases from V and 7 from J; bases not matched to a gene: 12. The CDR3 is CASSSSGLAAARGELFF. For the CDR3, the DNA is TGTGCCAGCAGCTCCTCCGGACTAGCGGCTGCGCGCGGGGAGCTGTTTTTT.

The V and J genes are TRBV15 and TRBJ1-4; possible D gene TRBD1, 5 bases. V was trimmed by 2 bases and J by 0 bases, leaving 10 bases between them. The germline V gene encodes CDR1 LNHNV and CDR2 YYDKDF (reference sequence). CDR3 size: 16 residues. CDR3 loop: CATSRNPRATNEKLFF. The CDR3 region has the DNA TGTGCCACCAGCAGAAACCCCAGGGCAACTAATGAAAAACTGTTTTTT.

This chain links TRBV12-5 with TRBJ2-7, with 8 bases lining up with TRBD1. V gave up 5 bases and J gave up 3 bases; unmatched junction bases: 3. Germline V CDR1 and CDR2: LGHNT, FRNRAP. The CDR3 spans 13 residues. CDR3 DNA sequence: TGTGCTAGTGGTAAGGACAGGGACTACGAGCAGTACTTC. Translated: CASGKDRDYEQYF. The variable domain in full, with the rest retrieved from reference TRBV12-5 and TRBJ2-7, is DARVTQTPRHKVTEMGQEVTMRCQPILGHNTVFWYRQTMMQGLELLAYFRNRAPLDDSGMPKDRFSAEMPDATLATLKIQPSEPRDSAVYFCASGKDRDYEQYFGPGTRLTVT.

V usage is TRBV7-9 and J usage is TRBJ2-3, with D unresolved. V lost 5 bases and J lost 2, with 5 bases in between. The germline V gene encodes CDR1 SEHNR and CDR2 FQNEAQ (reference sequence). The CDR3 runs 12 residues. This CDR3 is CASSLSTDTQYF. CDR3 nucleotides: TGTGCCAGCAGCCTTTCCACAGATACGCAGTATTTT.

This clone was picked up one time. The genes are TRBV28 and TRBJ1-3, with D possibly matching TRBD1 (6 bases). CDR3 length: 14 residues. Per germline, CDR1 MDHEN and CDR2 SYDVKM. V shed 3 bases and J shed 4 bases, with 10 bases lying between them. As DNA, the CDR3 is TGTGCCAGCAGTTTCAGGGGATCCGGAAACACCATATATTTT. Its translation is CASSFRGSGNTIYF.